Below are 28 T cell receptor beta chains sequenced from a single sample in a study of shared clonotypes between healthy human individuals. Libraries were prepared by immunoSEQ multiplex PCR; TCRdb keeps only in-frame clonotypes and omits some of them. The sample lists 2,500,000 or so clones, about 92% occurring once. Material for sequencing was naive CD4+ T cells sorted from blood. Documented subset: CD45RA+ positively selected. The receptors were gathered from a man between 18 and 29 years old in good health.

A note on this clone: Within the sample, other DNA sequences also encode this same CDR3. This chain connects TRBV28 to TRBJ1-5, with D perhaps matching TRBD1 (6 bases). Deletions cut 5 bases from V and 2 bases from J, with 13 bases between. This CDR3 is 15 amino acids long. Germline V gene data show CDR1 as MDHEN and CDR2 as SYDVKM. The CDR3 sequence: CASSIQGVGNQPQHF. The CDR3, as DNA: TGTGCCAGCAGTATACAGGGAGTGGGCAATCAGCCCCAGCATTTT.

This chain links TRBV5-4 with TRBJ1-1, with D uncertain. Deletions cut 6 bases from V and 6 bases from J, with 12 bases between. This CDR3 is 12 amino acids long. Germline CDR1 SGHNT, CDR2 YYREEE (reference sequence). CDR3 bases: TGTGCCAGCATCACTCCGGGGTCTGAAGCTTTCTTT. Its translation: CASITPGSEAFF.

The rearrangement uses TRBV2 and TRBJ2-1; D remains ambiguous. This CDR3 has 13 amino acids. Per germline, CDR1 SNHLY and CDR2 FYNNEI. V was pared by 7 bases and J by 7 bases, with 14 bases between. The CDR3 protein is CASKVRLGNEQFF. In nucleotides, the CDR3 is TGTGCCAGCAAGGTGCGGTTGGGGAATGAGCAGTTCTTC.

The gene calls are TRBV5-1 and TRBJ2-6; D is ambiguous. The CDR3 runs to 16 residues. V shed 4 bases and J shed 0 bases, with 11 bases lying between them. Germline CDR1 reads SGHRS; CDR2 reads YFSETQ. The CDR3 region is CASSDRPGSGANVLTF. CDR3 nucleotide sequence: TGCGCCAGCAGCGACCGACCCGGCTCTGGGGCCAACGTCCTGACTTTC. Full variable domain (rest looked up from reference TRBV5-1 and TRBJ2-6): KAGVTQTPRYLIKTRGQQVTLSCSPISGHRSVSWYQQTPGQGLQFLFEYFSETQRNKGNFPGRFSGRQFSNSRSEMNVSTLELGDSALYLCASSDRPGSGANVLTFGAGSRLTVL.

This clone was picked up a small number of times. The V and J genes are TRBV25-1 and TRBJ1-4, with a possible D match to TRBD1 (5 bases). The CDR3 is 14 amino acids. From germline, CDR1 is MGHDK and CDR2 SYGVNS. Trimming shortened V by 3 bases and J by 7 bases, and 12 bases separated the two germline ends. The CDR3 nucleotides read TGTGCCAGCAGTGACAGGGTATCTCGTGAAAAACTGTTTTTT. Encoded protein: CASSDRVSREKLFF.

This rearrangement joins TRBV30 to TRBJ2-5; D might be TRBD1 (5 bases). V was trimmed by 4 bases and J by 3 bases, leaving 9 bases between them. This CDR3 spans 12 amino acids. Germline V lookup: CDR1 GTSNPN, CDR2 SVGIG (reference sequence). CDR3 sequence: CAWTQVKETQYF. The CDR3 DNA is TGTGCCTGGACACAGGTTAAAGAGACCCAGTACTTC. The full variable domain, rest sourced from reference TRBV30 and TRBJ2-5, is SQTIHQWPATLVQPVGSPLSLECTVEGTSNPNLYWYRQAAGRGLQLLFYSVGIGQISSEVPQNLSASRPQDRQFILSSKKLLLSDSGFYLCAWTQVKETQYFGPGTRLLVL.

The chain joins TRBV5-4 to TRBJ2-1; a weak D match, TRBD1 (6 bases). CDR3 length: 14 residues. V was trimmed by 1 base and J by 8 bases, leaving 13 bases between them. In germline, CDR1 is SGHNT, CDR2 YYREEE (reference sequence). The chain's CDR3 is CASSLTGPGDEQFF. The CDR3 DNA follows: TGTGCCAGCAGCTTGACAGGGCCTGGGGATGAGCAGTTCTTC.

This chain joins TRBV6-5 and TRBJ2-3; D may match TRBD1 or TRBD2 (5 bases each). CDR1 is MNHEY and CDR2 is SVGAGI in the germline V gene. V gave up 7 bases and J gave up 1 base, with 15 bases separating them. This CDR3 is built from 15 residues. CDR3 nucleotide sequence: TGTGCCAGCACCCTGATGGGGGTTGGCACAGATACGCAGTATTTT. Its protein is CASTLMGVGTDTQYF.

V and J are TRBV7-9 and TRBJ1-1, with a weak D call TRBD1 (5 bases). Trimming left V 5 bases short and J 5 bases short, with 18 bases between. Germline CDR1 and CDR2: SEHNR and FQNEAQ (reference sequence). This CDR3 spans 15 amino acids. This chain's CDR3 is CASSPPGRKTTEAFF. The CDR3 DNA reads TGTGCCAGCAGCCCTCCGGGACGGAAGACTACTGAAGCTTTCTTT.

The gene calls are TRBV14 and TRBJ2-7; 9 nucleotides match TRBD2. The CDR3 sequence is 15 residues long. Germline CDR1 and CDR2: SGHDN and FVKESK. Trimming removed 0 bases from V and 2 bases from J; junction bases left unmatched: 2. Here the CDR3 DNA reads TGTGCCAGCAGCCAAGATCTAGCGGGAACCTACGAGCAGTACTTC. This encodes CASSQDLAGTYEQYF.

This clone was picked up one time. This chain joins TRBV9 and TRBJ1-4; D unresolved. Per germline, CDR1 SGDLS and CDR2 YYNGEE. This CDR3 spans 15 amino acids. Trimming removed 2 bases at V and 0 bases at J, with 8 bases between. This CDR3 is CASSVQVATNEKLFF. The CDR3 region has the DNA TGTGCCAGCAGCGTCCAAGTTGCAACTAATGAAAAACTGTTTTTT.

The chain uses TRBV5-6 and TRBJ1-2; D gene uncertain. V was clipped by 7 bases and J by 4 bases, with 11 bases between them. There are 12 residues in the CDR3. Germline assignment: CDR1 SGHDT and CDR2 YYEEEE. The CDR3 region has the DNA TGTGCCAGCTCCGTCAGCCTCTATGGCTACACCTTC. Residues: CASSVSLYGYTF.

The rearrangement uses TRBV15 and TRBJ2-3, with 8 positions matching TRBD2. Germline V gene lookup returns CDR1 LNHNV and CDR2 YYDKDF (reference sequence). The CDR3 spans 16 residues. V trimming: 3 bases; J trimming: 4 bases; junction bases outside the gene matches: 9. CDR3 loop: CATSRGREAGADTQYF. Here the CDR3 DNA reads TGTGCCACCAGCAGGGGGCGGGAGGCTGGCGCAGATACGCAGTATTTT.

This sequence joins TRBV4-3 and TRBJ2-1, with 11 bases aligning to TRBD2. Germline-derived CDR1 and CDR2 are LGHNA and YSLEER. This CDR3 contains 18 residues. J gave up 4 bases and V 2 bases, and 10 bases lay outside the gene matches. The CDR3 loop reads CASSQLAGTSGRYNEQFF. The DNA for the CDR3 is TGCGCCAGCAGCCAACTAGCGGGGACTAGCGGAAGATACAATGAGCAGTTCTTC.

Regarding this clone: The sample holds other DNA sequences that translate to the same CDR3. The chain joins TRBV11-2 to TRBJ2-7; D ambiguous. V was pared by 2 bases and J by 5 bases, with 7 bases between. The germline gives CDR1 SGHAT, CDR2 FQNNGV. The CDR3 totals 12 residues. The CDR3 sequence: CASSLSRNEQYF. The CDR3, as DNA: TGTGCCAGCAGCTTATCTCGGAACGAGCAGTACTTC.

The chain is built from TRBV7-8 and TRBJ2-5, with 7 bases aligning to TRBD1. J was trimmed by 1 base and V by 2 bases; bases with no gene match: 1. Germline V gives CDR1 SGHVS, CDR2 FQNEAQ. The CDR3 runs to 14 residues. The CDR3 bases are TGTGCCAGCAGCTTAACAGGGGCCCAAGAGACCCAGTACTTC. This translates into CASSLTGAQETQYF.

The V call is TRBV29-1, the J call TRBJ1-2, with D uncertain. Germline V lookup: CDR1 SQVTM, CDR2 ANQGSEA. The V and J ends lost 3 bases and 5 bases respectively, with 10 bases between them. The length of the CDR3 is 12 residues. This CDR3 is CSVDYRGYGYTF. CDR3 in DNA: TGCAGCGTTGATTACCGGGGATATGGCTACACCTTC.

A single count supports this clone. V usage is TRBV14 and J usage is TRBJ2-1, with 14 nucleotides matching TRBD2. V was pared by 5 bases and J by 12 bases, with 9 bases of the junction left unmatched. The CDR3 is made up of 15 amino acids. The germline V gene has CDR1 SGHDN and CDR2 FVKESK. The CDR3 DNA sequence: TGTGCCAGCAGCAACCTTGGACTAGCGGGAGGAGGGCAGTTCTTC. Protein: CASSNLGLAGGGQFF.

This chain connects TRBV28 to TRBJ2-1; unclear D gene. Germline CDR1 reads MDHEN; CDR2 reads SYDVKM. V was shortened by 4 bases and J by 0 bases, with 4 bases between the two germline ends. This CDR3 contains 13 residues. The CDR3 sequence is CASSSSSYNEQFF. The DNA of the CDR3 is TGTGCCAGCAGTTCTTCCTCCTACAATGAGCAGTTCTTC.

The chain employs TRBV5-6 and TRBJ2-5; D is ambiguous. The germline V and J ends were trimmed by 4 bases and 1 base, with 11 bases remaining between them. Germline V lookup: CDR1 SGHDT, CDR2 YYEEEE. This CDR3 has 14 residues. The chain's CDR3 is CASSPINSQETQYF. CDR3 nucleotides: TGTGCCAGCAGCCCCATAAACAGCCAAGAGACCCAGTACTTC.

The genes are TRBV28 and TRBJ1-1; D unresolved. The CDR3 covers 15 residues. Germline V gene sequence: CDR1 MDHEN, CDR2 SYDVKM. Trimming shortened V by 6 bases and J by 1 base, and 15 bases separated the two germline ends. The CDR3 reads CASRHRALPNTEAFF. DNA of the CDR3: TGTGCCAGCAGACACCGGGCCCTTCCGAACACTGAAGCTTTCTTT.

This sequence joins TRBV6-1 and TRBJ2-7, with D possibly being TRBD2 (6 bases). Trimming shortened V by 2 bases and J by 4 bases, and 15 bases separated the two germline ends. The V gene's germline CDR1 is MNHNS and CDR2 SASEGT. The CDR3 runs to 15 residues. The CDR3 here is CASSEYNPGSYEQYF. In DNA, the CDR3 is TGTGCCAGCAGTGAATACAATCCCGGGAGTTACGAGCAGTACTTC.

The chain couples TRBV4-3 to TRBJ2-2; D unresolved. The CDR3 totals 16 residues. V gave up 1 base and J gave up 0 bases, with 9 bases separating them. CDR1 is LGHNA and CDR2 is YSLEER in the germline V gene. The CDR3 reads CASSQVFAANTGELFF. As DNA, the CDR3 is TGCGCCAGCAGCCAAGTTTTTGCGGCGAACACCGGGGAGCTGTTTTTT.

V and J are TRBV29-1 and TRBJ2-7, with 9 bases matching TRBD1. There are 14 residues in the CDR3. The trim removed 2 bases at V and 5 bases at J, leaving 7 bases unmatched. Per germline, CDR1 SQVTM and CDR2 ANQGSEA. CDR3: CSVETGTGLNEQYF. The CDR3 nucleotides read TGCAGCGTTGAAACCGGGACAGGGTTAAACGAGCAGTACTTC.

The rearrangement links TRBV7-9 to TRBJ1-2, with a possible D match to TRBD1 (6 bases). Germline V lookup: CDR1 SEHNR, CDR2 FQNEAQ (reference sequence). The CDR3 is 13 amino acids. V shed 3 bases and J shed 4 bases, with 9 bases lying between them. CDR3 DNA sequence: TGTGCCAGCAGCTTCCAGGGGAGCTATGGCTACACCTTC. This encodes CASSFQGSYGYTF. Drawing the rest from reference TRBV7-9 and TRBJ1-2, the complete variable domain is DTGVSQNPRHKITKRGQNVTFRCDPISEHNRLYWYRQTLGQGPEFLTYFQNEAQLEKSRLLSDRFSAERPKGSFSTLEIQRTEQGDSAMYLCASSFQGSYGYTFGSGTRLTVV.

The rearrangement links TRBV7-3 to TRBJ2-1, with TRBD2 as a possible D gene (5 bases). Per the germline V gene, CDR1 is SGHTA and CDR2 is FQGTGA. Trimming removed 5 bases from V and 4 bases from J, with 18 bases in between. The CDR3 totals 16 residues. The CDR3 coding sequence is TGTGCCAGCAGCGCAATCCCGGGGATTAGTTACAATGAGCAGTTCTTC. Amino acids: CASSAIPGISYNEQFF.

The J gene is TRBJ2-1, the V gene TRBV9; the D call may be TRBD1 or TRBD2 (6 bases each). The CDR3 runs 13 residues. Trimming cost V 2 bases and J 12 bases, with 15 bases left between them. In germline, CDR1 is SGDLS, CDR2 YYNGEE. CDR3 in DNA: TGTGCCAGCAGCGTGGCCGCGGGACAAGTGCAGTTCTTC. Amino acid sequence: CASSVAAGQVQFF.

This chain connects TRBV7-2 to TRBJ2-5; TRBD1 agrees at 10 bases. V lost 3 bases and J lost 6; bases outside the gene matches: 4. The germline CDR1 and CDR2 sequences are SGHTA and FQGNSA. There are 14 residues in the CDR3. The CDR3 bases are TGTGCCAGCAGCTTGACAGGGGGCATACAGACCCAGTACTTC. It is translated as CASSLTGGIQTQYF.